This TCR beta chain was found in a study of cytomegalovirus exposure and HLA in healthy donors. Germline V gives CDR1 SEHNR, CDR2 FQNEAQ (reference sequence). V was cut by 1 base and J by 2 bases, with 16 bases left in between. The CDR3 is 17 amino acids. With 60 Vbeta and 13 Jbeta primers, the PCR was carried out. Profiling relied on immunoSEQ multiplex PCR, and the TCRdb table lists in-frame clones only, not all of them. This repertoire shows approximately 150,000 clones, roughly 80% found once; its top ten account for approximately 2.7%. General study findings and limits: The authors listed 180 or so TCR beta chains as cytomegalovirus-associated.

On this clone itself: Antigen: not known.

This sequence was found in a boy between 2 and 10 years old in good health and CMV-seronegative. The chain has TRBV7-9 and TRBJ2-3; possible D gene TRBD2, 5 bases. The sample comprised PBMCs. The CDR3 nucleotides read TGTGCCAGCAGCTTAGGGGTCGGGGAGTCCACCACAGATACGCAGTATTTT. Encoded protein: CASSLGVGESTTDTQYF.